The clone carrying this TCR beta chain has at least ten counts. Its antigen is unknown. The TCR beta CDR3 regions underwent amplification using RNA transcripts as the source. The HTBI primer set served for first-round RT-PCR of the TCR CDR3. TCRdb used MiXCR to reprocess the multiplex PCR reads, holding one entry per CDR3 protein. The data contain around 300,000 distinct CDR3 sequences, less than 15% of them singletons. The ends were cut back, 3 bases at V and 0 bases at J, with 9 bases in the middle. Germline V gene data show CDR1 as MNHNS and CDR2 as SASEGT. CDR3 length: 15 amino acids. The sample belongs to a study of T cells in Graves' hyperthyroidism and ophthalmopathy. General study points: Most clonotypes that expanded in the thyroid above 0.001 also showed up in blood.

The rearrangement joins TRBV6-1 to TRBJ1-5; D perhaps matches TRBD1 (5 bases). Sequenced: blood. The source of this sequence is a woman in her twenties or thirties with Graves' hyperthyroidism that later progressed to Graves' ophthalmopathy. CDR3 region: CASSDGHTSNQPQHF. The CDR3 bases are TGTGCCAGCAGTGACGGACATACTAGCAATCAGCCCCAGCATTTT.